The rows below give T cell receptor beta chains drawn from one sample of a study of T cells in Graves' hyperthyroidism and ophthalmopathy. TCRdb processed the multiplex PCR reads anew with MiXCR; each CDR3 protein has one entry. Found here are around 600,000 distinct CDR3 sequences, approximately 14% of them singletons; the top ten hold under 8%. Sample: blood. The receptors stem from a woman aged 25 to 39 with Graves' hyperthyroidism. Each CDR3 is given without its conserved first and last residue.

v_call cdr3_aa
TRBV24-1 ATTGRRARSYNEQF
TRBV4-1 ASSQDPGGRVNEQF
TRBV7-9 ASSYKYSGRQGLSYNEQF
TRBV27 ASRMVGFTEAF
TRBV6-5 ASSYVGETGTQY
TRBV7-9 ASSLSSIGELF
TRBV11-2 ASSFSGAGGPQY
TRBV5-1 ASSLVDLGGNTGELF
TRBV28 ATRQGRWNTEAF
TRBV12-3/TRBV12-4 ASSAGTGGFGNQPQH
TRBV9 ASSPGLASTFSRTDTQY
TRBV15 ATSLIRGAPPLH
TRBV30 AWSVPNLHSSYEQY
TRBV15 ATSTRDISYDTQY
TRBV13 ASSLQGGYEQY
TRBV5-1 ASSLEGRIYNEQF
TRBV7-2 ASSSRQTGELF
TRBV7-3 ASSPIDSPYNEQF
TRBV7-3 ASSNFTGELS
TRBV7-8 ASSRRASDQETQY
TRBV7-3 ASSGIPTDTQY
TRBV28 ASRARTGAMSEAF
TRBV6-5 ASSYSGWGGTSHYEQY
TRBV12-3/TRBV12-4 ASSSAITSTPCNEQF
TRBV5-1 ASSSVTGIGNTIY
TRBV6-2/TRBV6-3 ASLPRVAGILGEQF
TRBV29-1 SVELGRGVYNEQF
TRBV5-1 ASSVRGQDNEKLF
TRBV7-9 ASSPGYQGAEAF
TRBV7-2 ASTGERGYGYT
TRBV6-1 ASSHLPPGPVTEAF
TRBV6-9 ASSSTSGGGELF
TRBV12-3/TRBV12-4 ASSFNREQY
TRBV28 ASSPPGRGGMDEQF
TRBV5-1 ASSLAGKNTGELF
TRBV6-1 ASRFHEQY
TRBV28 ASSGNQPQH
TRBV12-3/TRBV12-4 ASSLRDGGEQY
TRBV6-4 ASSANLGQGTDTQY
TRBV20-1 SAPSGTDTQY
TRBV18 ASSLDTRNTEAF